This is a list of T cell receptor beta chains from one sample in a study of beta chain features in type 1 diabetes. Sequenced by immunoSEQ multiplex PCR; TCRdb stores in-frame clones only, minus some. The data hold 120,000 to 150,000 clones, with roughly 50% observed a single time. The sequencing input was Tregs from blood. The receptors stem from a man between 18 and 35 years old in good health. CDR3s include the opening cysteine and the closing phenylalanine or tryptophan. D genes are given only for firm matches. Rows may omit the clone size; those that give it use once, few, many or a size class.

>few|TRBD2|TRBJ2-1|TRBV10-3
TGTGCCATCACGGGACTAGCGGGAACTAAAGGGAAGCAGTTCTTC
CAITGLAGTKGKQFF
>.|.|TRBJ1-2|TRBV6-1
TGTGCCAGCACCCCACGAGAGGCGCTAGTGTATGGCTACACCTTC
CASTPREALVYGYTF
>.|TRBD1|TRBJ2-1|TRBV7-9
TGTGCCAGCAGCTCCGGGACAGGTGGATACAATGAGCAGTTCTTC
CASSSGTGGYNEQFF
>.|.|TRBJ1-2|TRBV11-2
TGTGCCAGCAGCTTAGTCTTGGGGGCCGGTTTTGCTGGCTACACCTTC
CASSLVLGAGFAGYTF
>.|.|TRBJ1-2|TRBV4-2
TGTGCCAGCAGCCAAGTTTCACAGACCGACTATGGCTACACCTTC
CASSQVSQTDYGYTF
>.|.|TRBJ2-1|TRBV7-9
TGTGCCAGCAGCTTAGTAGGGGGGGGACTAATCTGGAATGAGCAGTTCTTC
CASSLVGGGLIWNEQFF
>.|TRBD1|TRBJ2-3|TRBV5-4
TGTGCCAGCAGCTTACGACAGGGGGCAGATACGCAGTATTTT
CASSLRQGADTQYF
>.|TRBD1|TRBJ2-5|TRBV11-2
TGTGCCAGCAGCGCCGACAGGGGAGAGACCCAGTACTTC
CASSADRGETQYF
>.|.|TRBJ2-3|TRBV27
TGTGCCAGCAGTTTGTCCTTCGCAGATACGCAGTATTTT
CASSLSFADTQYF
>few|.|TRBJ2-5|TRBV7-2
TGTGCCAGCAGCTCACGACTTGCGGGGTACCAAGAGACCCAGTACTTC
CASSSRLAGYQETQYF
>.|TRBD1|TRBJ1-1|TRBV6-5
TGTGCCAGCAGTTCCTGGGGACAGATGAACACTGAAGCTTTCTTT
CASSSWGQMNTEAFF
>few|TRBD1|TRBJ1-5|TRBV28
TGTGCCAGCAGGGGACGGACAGGCAACCTTAGCAATCAGCCCCAGCATTTT
CASRGRTGNLSNQPQHF
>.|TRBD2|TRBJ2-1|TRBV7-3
TGTGCCAGCAGCTTATTGGCGGGAGGGTTCGGCAATGAGCAGTTCTTC
CASSLLAGGFGNEQFF
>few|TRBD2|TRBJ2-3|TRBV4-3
TGCGCCAGCAGCCAAGATGCGGGACTAGCGGGAGCACCAAGCACAGATACGCAGTATTTT
CASSQDAGLAGAPSTDTQYF
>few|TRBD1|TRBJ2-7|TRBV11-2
TGTGCCAGCAGCTGGGATTACAGGGGGGACTACGAGCAGTACTTC
CASSWDYRGDYEQYF
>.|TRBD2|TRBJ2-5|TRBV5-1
TGCGCCAGCAGCTCAGGACTAGCGGGAGTACGGGAGACCCAGTACTTC
CASSSGLAGVRETQYF
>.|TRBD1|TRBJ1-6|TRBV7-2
TGTGCCAGCAGCTTAGGGTCGGGACAGGGGTATTCACCCCTCCACTTT
CASSLGSGQGYSPLHF
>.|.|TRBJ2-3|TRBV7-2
TGTGCCAGCAGCCCTCGCGGTTTAGGCACAGATACGCAGTATTTT
CASSPRGLGTDTQYF
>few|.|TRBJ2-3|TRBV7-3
TGTGCCAGCAGTGCGGGGGCCTACACAGATACGCAGTATTTT
CASSAGAYTDTQYF
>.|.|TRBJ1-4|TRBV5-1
TGCGCCAGCAGCTTTCGGGGGACGGCTGAAAAACTGTTTTTT
CASSFRGTAEKLFF
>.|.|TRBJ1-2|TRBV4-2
TGTGCCAGCAGCCAAGACAGTACAGCTAACTATGGCTACACCTTC
CASSQDSTANYGYTF
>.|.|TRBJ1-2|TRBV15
TGTGCCACCAGCAGAGATGAAGGACAGTCTGCCTATGGCTACACCTTC
CATSRDEGQSAYGYTF
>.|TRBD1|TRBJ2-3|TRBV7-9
TGTGCCAGCAGTCCTGTCCCGGGACAGGGAGAAACAGATACGCAGTATTTT
CASSPVPGQGETDTQYF
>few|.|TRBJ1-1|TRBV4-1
TGCGCCAGCAGCCAAGGTTCGTTACTGGTTTACACTGAAGCTTTCTTT
CASSQGSLLVYTEAFF
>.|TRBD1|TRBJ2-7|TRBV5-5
TGTGCCAGCAGCTGGGGTATGGTGGGACAGGGGACCTACGAGCAGTACTTC
CASSWGMVGQGTYEQYF
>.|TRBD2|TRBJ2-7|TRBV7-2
TGTGCCAGCAGCTTTCTGAGGGCGGGAGGGCCGCGGGAGCAGTACTTC
CASSFLRAGGPREQYF
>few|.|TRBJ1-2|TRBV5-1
TGCGCCAGCAGCTTGTCGGGTATTGAGTATGGCTACACCTTC
CASSLSGIEYGYTF
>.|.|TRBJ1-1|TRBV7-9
TGTGCCAGCAGCTTATCCGGAGGGTGGGTCCCTGAAGCTTTCTTT
CASSLSGGWVPEAFF
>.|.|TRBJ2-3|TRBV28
TGTGCCAGCAGAAGGGACTTGCTAGATACGCAGTATTTT
CASRRDLLDTQYF
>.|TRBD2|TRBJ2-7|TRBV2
TGTGCCAGCTCCGCCTGGACTAGCGGTACCTACGAGCAGTACTTC
CASSAWTSGTYEQYF
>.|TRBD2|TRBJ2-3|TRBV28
TGTGCCAGCAGTTTTAGTCTAGCGGTGAGCACAGATACGCAGTATTTT
CASSFSLAVSTDTQYF
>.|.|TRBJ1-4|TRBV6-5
TGTGCCAGCAGTTACCGGCAGGGTCGAGAAAAACTGTTTTTT
CASSYRQGREKLFF
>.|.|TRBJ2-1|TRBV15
TGTGCCACCAGCAGAGGAAGGTGGGGGGGCGATGAGCAGTTCTTC
CATSRGRWGGDEQFF
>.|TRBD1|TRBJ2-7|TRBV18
TGTGCCAGCTCACCAGGTTCCGGGACAGGATTACCCTACGAGCAGTACTTC
CASSPGSGTGLPYEQYF
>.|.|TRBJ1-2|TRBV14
TGTGCCAGCAGTTCCCAGGGGACCTATGGCTACACCTTC
CASSSQGTYGYTF
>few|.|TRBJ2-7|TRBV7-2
TGTGCCAGCAGCATTGCGGGGACAGTCTACGAGCAGTACTTC
CASSIAGTVYEQYF
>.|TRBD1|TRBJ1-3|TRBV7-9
TGTGCCAGCAGCTTCGGGACAGTCTCTGGAAACACCATATATTTT
CASSFGTVSGNTIYF
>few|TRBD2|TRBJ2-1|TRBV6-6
TGTGCCAGCAGTTCAGGACTAGCGGGGGTGGATGAGCAGTTCTTC
CASSSGLAGVDEQFF
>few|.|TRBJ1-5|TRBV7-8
TGTGCCAGCAGCCCAGCGGATCGCTGGTGGCGGCAGCCCCAGCATTTT
CASSPADRWWRQPQHF
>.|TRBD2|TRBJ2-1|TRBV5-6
TGTGCCAGCAGCTGTGGACTAGCCGATTGCAATGAGCAGTTCTTC
CASSCGLADCNEQFF